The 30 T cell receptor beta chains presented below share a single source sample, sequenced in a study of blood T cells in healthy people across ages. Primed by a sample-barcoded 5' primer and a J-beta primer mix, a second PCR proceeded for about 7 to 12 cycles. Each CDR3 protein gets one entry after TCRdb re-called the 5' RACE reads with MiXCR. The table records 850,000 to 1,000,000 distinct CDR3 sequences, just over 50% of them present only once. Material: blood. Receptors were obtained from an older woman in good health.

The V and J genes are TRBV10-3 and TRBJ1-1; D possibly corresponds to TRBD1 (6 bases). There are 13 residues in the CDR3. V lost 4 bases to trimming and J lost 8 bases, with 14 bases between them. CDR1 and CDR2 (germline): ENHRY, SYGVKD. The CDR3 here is CAISGPGGTEAFF. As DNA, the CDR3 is TGTGCCATCAGTGGGCCGGGGGGCACCGAAGCTTTCTTT.

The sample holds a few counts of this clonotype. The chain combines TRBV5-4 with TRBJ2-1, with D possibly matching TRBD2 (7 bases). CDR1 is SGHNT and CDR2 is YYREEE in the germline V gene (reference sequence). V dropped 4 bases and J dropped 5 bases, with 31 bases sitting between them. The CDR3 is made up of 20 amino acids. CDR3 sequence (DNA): TGTGCCAGCAGCCCGAGAGGGGGACTATCGTTAAAGGGGCCGGACAATGAGCAGTTCTTC. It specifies CASSPRGGLSLKGPDNEQFF.

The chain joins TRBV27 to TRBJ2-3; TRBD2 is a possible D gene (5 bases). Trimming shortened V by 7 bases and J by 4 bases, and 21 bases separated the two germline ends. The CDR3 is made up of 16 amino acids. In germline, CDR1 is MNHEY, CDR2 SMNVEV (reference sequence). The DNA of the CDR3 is TGTGCCAGCACCAGAGATAGCGCAAACGGGGCAGATACGCAGTATTTT. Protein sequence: CASTRDSANGADTQYF.

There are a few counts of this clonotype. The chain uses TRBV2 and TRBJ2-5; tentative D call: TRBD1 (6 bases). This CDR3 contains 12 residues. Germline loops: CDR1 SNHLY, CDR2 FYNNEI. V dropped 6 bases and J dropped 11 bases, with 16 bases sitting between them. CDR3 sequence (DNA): TGTGCCAGCAGGACGCCGACAGGAGAGCAGTACTTC. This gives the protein CASRTPTGEQYF.

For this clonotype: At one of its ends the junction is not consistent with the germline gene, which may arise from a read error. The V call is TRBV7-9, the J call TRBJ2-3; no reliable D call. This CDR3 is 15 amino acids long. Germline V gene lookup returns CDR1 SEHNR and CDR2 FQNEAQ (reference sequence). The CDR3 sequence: CASSLLDTGTDTRYF. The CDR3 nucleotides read TGTGCCAGCAGCTTACTCGACACGGGCACAGATACGCGGTATTTT. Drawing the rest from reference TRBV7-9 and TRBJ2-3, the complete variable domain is DTGVSQNPRHKITKRGQNVTFRCDPISEHNRLYWYRQTLGQGPEFLTYFQNEAQLEKSRLLSDRFSAERPKGSFSTLEIQRTEQGDSAMYLCASSLLDTGTDTRYFGPGTRLTVL.

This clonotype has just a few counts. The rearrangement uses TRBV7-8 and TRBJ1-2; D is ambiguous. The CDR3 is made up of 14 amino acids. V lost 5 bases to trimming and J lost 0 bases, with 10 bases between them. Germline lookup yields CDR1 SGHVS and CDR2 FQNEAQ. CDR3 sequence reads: CASSPRVANYGYTF. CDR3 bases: TGTGCCAGCAGCCCGAGGGTAGCTAACTATGGCTACACCTTC.

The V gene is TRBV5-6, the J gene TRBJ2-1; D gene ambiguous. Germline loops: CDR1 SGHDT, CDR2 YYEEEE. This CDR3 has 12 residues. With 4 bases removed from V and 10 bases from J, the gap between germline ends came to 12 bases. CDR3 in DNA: TGTGCCAGCAGCGGAGTTCGTAGGGAGCAGTTCTTC. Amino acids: CASSGVRREQFF.

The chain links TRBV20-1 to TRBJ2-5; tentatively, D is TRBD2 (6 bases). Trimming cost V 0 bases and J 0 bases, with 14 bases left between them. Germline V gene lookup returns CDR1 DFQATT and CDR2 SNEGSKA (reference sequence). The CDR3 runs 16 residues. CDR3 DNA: TGCAGTGCTAGAGATGGAGTAAGCGGGTACCAAGAGACCCAGTACTTC. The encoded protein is CSARDGVSGYQETQYF.

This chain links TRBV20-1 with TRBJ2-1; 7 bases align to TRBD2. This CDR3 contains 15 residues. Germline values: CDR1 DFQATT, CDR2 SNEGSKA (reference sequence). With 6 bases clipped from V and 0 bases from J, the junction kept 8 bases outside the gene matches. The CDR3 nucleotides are TGCAGTGCACGTACGGGGGGAAGCTCCTACAATGAGCAGTTCTTC. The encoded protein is CSARTGGSSYNEQFF.

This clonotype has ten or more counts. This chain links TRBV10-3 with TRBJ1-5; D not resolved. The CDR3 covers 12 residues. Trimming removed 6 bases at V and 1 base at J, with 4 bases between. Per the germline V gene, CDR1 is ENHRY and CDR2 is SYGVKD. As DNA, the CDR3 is TGTGCCATCAGGGACAGCAATCAGCCCCAGCATTTT. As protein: CAIRDSNQPQHF.

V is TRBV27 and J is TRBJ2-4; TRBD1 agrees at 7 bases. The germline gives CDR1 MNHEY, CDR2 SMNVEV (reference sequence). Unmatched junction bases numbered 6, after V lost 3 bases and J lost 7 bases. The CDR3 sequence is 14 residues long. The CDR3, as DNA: TGTGCCAGCAGTTTTTCAGGGGGTATGAACATTCAGTACTTC. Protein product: CASSFSGGMNIQYF.

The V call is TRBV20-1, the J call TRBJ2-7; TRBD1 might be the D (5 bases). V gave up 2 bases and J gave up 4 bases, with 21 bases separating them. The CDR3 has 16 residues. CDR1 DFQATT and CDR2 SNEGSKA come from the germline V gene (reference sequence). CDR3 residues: CSARLPHQGLGYEQYF. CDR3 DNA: TGCAGTGCTAGACTCCCTCATCAGGGATTAGGTTACGAGCAGTACTTC.

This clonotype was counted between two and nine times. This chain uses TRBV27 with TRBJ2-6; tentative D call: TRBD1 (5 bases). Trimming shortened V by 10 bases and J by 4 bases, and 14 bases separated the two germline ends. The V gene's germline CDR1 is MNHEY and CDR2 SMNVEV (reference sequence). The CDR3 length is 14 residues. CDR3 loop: CATRELGGANVLTF. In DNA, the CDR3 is TGTGCCACCAGGGAATTGGGAGGGGCCAACGTCCTGACTTTC.

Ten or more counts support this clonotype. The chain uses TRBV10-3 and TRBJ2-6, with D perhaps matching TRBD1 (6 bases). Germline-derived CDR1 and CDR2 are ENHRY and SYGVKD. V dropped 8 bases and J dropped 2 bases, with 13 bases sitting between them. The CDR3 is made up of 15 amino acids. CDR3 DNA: TGTGCCATCGGCGCAGGGGTTCCTGGGGCCAACGTCCTGACTTTC. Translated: CAIGAGVPGANVLTF.

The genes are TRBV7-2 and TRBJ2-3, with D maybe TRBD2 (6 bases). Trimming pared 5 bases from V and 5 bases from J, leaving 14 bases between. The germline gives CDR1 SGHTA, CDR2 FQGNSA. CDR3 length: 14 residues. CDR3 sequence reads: CASSPGAGRDTQYF. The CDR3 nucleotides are TGTGCCAGCAGCCCCGGCGCGGGGAGAGATACGCAGTATTTT.

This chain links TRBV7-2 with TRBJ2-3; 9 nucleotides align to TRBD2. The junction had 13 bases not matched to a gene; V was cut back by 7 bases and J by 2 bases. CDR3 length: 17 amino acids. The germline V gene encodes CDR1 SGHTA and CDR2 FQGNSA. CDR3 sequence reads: CASTTPLTSGHTDTQYF. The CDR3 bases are TGTGCCAGCACTACACCTCTGACTAGCGGCCACACAGATACGCAGTATTTT.

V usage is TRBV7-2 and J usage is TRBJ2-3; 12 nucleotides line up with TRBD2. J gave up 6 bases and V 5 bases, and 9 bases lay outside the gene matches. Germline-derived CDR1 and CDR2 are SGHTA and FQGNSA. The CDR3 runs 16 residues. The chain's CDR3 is CASSRRTSGIGDTQYF. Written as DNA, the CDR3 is TGTGCCAGCAGCCGACGGACTAGCGGGATAGGGGATACGCAGTATTTT. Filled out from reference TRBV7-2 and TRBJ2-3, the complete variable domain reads GAGVSQSPSNKVTEKGKDVELRCDPISGHTALYWYRQSLGQGLEFLIYFQGNSAPDKSGLPSDRFSAERTGGSVSTLTIQRTQQEDSAVYLCASSRRTSGIGDTQYFGPGTRLTVL.

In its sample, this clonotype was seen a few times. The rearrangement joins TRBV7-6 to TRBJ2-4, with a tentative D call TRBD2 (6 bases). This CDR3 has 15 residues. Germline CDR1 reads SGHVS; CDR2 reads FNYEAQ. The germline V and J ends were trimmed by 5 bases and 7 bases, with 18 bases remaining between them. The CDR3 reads CASSPWGDNPNIQYF. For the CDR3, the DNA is TGTGCCAGCAGCCCCTGGGGGGATAATCCTAACATTCAGTACTTC.

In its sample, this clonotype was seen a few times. CDR3 coding DNA: TGTGCCAGCAGGGAAACAGGGCTGACTGAAGCTTTCTTT. Residues: CASRETGLTEAFF. V and J are TRBV2 and TRBJ1-1, with a weak D call TRBD1 (6 bases). The ends were cut back, 6 bases at V and 5 bases at J, with 13 bases in the middle. The CDR3 extends over 13 amino acids. Germline V gives CDR1 SNHLY, CDR2 FYNNEI.

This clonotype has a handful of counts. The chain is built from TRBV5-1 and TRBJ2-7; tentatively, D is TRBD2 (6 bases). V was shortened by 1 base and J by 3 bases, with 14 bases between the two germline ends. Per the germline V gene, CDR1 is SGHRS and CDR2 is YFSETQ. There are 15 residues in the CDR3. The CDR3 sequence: CASSLSGVVFYEQYF. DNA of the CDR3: TGCGCCAGCAGCTTGTCGGGGGTGGTTTTCTACGAGCAGTACTTC.

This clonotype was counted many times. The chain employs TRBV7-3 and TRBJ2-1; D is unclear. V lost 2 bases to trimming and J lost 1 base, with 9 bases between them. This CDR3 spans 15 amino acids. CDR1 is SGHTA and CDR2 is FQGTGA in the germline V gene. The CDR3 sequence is CASSLLGSSYNEQFF. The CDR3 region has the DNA TGTGCCAGCAGCTTATTGGGCAGTTCCTACAATGAGCAGTTCTTC.

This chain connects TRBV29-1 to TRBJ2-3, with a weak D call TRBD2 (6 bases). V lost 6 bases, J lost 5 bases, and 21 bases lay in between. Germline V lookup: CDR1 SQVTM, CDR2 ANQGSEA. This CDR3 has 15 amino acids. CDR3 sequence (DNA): TGCAGCGTCTCAGGGACTCGGCCCCTTTTAGATACGCAGTATTTT. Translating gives CSVSGTRPLLDTQYF.

CDR3 protein: CSAYGLAGGPGQFF. In nucleotides, the CDR3 is TGCAGTGCTTATGGACTAGCGGGAGGGCCGGGACAGTTCTTC. This chain connects TRBV20-1 to TRBJ2-1; 15 bases agree with TRBD2. The V segment lost 5 bases and the J segment 13 bases; nucleotides outside the gene matches: 9. Germline-derived CDR1 and CDR2 are DFQATT and SNEGSKA (reference sequence). The CDR3 contains 14 residues.

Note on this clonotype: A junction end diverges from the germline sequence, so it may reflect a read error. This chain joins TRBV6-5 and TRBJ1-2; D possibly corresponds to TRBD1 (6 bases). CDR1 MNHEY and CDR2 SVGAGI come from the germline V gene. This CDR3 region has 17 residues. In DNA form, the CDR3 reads TGTGCCAGCAGTGACTCGTCGACAGGTCGGGGCGGAAATGGCTACACCTTC. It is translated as CASSDSSTGRGGNGYTF.

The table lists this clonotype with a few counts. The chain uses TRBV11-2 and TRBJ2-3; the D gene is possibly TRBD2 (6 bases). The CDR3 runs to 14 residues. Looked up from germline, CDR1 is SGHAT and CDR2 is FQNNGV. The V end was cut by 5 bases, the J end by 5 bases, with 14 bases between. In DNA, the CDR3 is TGTGCCAGCAGCCCAACGGGAGTTGGAGATACGCAGTATTTT. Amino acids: CASSPTGVGDTQYF.

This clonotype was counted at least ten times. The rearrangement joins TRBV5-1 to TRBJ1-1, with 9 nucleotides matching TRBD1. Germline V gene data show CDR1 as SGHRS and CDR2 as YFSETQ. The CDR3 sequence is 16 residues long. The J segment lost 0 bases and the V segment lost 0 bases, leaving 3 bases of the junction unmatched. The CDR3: CASSLGDRAMNTEAFF. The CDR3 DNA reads TGCGCCAGCAGCTTGGGGGACAGGGCCATGAACACTGAAGCTTTCTTT.

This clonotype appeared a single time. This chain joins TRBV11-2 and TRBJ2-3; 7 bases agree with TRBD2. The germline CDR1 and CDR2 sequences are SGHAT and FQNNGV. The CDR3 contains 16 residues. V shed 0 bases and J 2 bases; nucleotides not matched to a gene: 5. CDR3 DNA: TGTGCCAGCAGCTTAGATCGGGGACTACCCACAGATACGCAGTATTTT. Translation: CASSLDRGLPTDTQYF. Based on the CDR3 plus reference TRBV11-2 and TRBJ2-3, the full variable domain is EAGVAQSPRYKIIEKRQSVAFWCNPISGHATLYWYQQILGQGPKLLIQFQNNGVVDDSQLPKDRFSAERLKGVDSTLKIQPAKLEDSAVYLCASSLDRGLPTDTQYFGPGTRLTVL.

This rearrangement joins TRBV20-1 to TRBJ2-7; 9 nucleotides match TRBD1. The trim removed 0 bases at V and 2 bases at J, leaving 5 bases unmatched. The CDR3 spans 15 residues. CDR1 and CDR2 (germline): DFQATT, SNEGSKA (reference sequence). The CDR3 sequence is CSARDFGTGTYEQYF. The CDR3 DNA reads TGCAGTGCTAGAGATTTTGGGACAGGGACCTACGAGCAGTACTTC.

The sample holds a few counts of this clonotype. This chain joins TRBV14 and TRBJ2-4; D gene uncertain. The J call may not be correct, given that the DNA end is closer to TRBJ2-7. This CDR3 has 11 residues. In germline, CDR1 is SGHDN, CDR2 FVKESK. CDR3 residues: CASSQDFEQYF. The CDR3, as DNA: TGTGCCAGCAGCCAAGACTTCGAGCAGTACTTC.

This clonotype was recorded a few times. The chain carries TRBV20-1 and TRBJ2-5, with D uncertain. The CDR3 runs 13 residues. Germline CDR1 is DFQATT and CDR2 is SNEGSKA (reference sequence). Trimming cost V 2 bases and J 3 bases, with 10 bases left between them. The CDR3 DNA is TGCAGTGCTAGATCCTCGCTAGAAGAGACCCAGTACTTC. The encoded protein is CSARSSLEETQYF.